This TCR beta chain was profiled in a study of OX40 agonist ivuxolimab in advanced cancers. Autoimmune disease history or systemic immunosuppression was exclusionary. Patients had blood sampled at baseline and again on cycle 4 day 1 and cycle 7 day 1. Regarding this clone: Its target is not known.

Clones were sequenced by immunoSEQ multiplex PCR, and TCRdb holds only the in-frame ones, with some missing. The sample holds 41,000 or so clones; 85% are singletons and the top ten take roughly 2.7%. Whole-study results and caveats: Low normalized T-cell clonal expansion also characterized some of the nonresponders.

The sample was CD4+ or CD8+ T cells sorted from blood, taken in a trial of the OX40 agonist ivuxolimab. The TCR originated in an adult with an advanced solid tumor such as melanoma, head and neck, liver or kidney cancer.

The CDR3 sequence is CASGQGFEQYF. Here the CDR3 DNA reads TGTGCTAGTGGCCAGGGGTTCGAGCAGTACTTC. This chain uses TRBV12-5 with TRBJ2-5; a possible D gene is TRBD1 (6 bases). The J call is doubtful: the DNA matches TRBJ2-7 better. Per germline, CDR1 LGHNT and CDR2 FRNRAP. This CDR3 contains 11 residues.